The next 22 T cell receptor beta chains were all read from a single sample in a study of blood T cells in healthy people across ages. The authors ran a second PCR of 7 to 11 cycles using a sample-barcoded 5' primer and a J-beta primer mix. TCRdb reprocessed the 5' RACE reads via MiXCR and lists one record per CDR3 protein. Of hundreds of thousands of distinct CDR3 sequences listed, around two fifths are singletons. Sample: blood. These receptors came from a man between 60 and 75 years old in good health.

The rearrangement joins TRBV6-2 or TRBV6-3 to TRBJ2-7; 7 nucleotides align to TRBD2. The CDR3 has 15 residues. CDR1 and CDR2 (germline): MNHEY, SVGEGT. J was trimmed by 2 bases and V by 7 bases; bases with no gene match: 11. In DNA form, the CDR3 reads TGTGCCAGCATAACGCGCGCGGGGACTACCTACGAGCAGTACTTC. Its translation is CASITRAGTTYEQYF.

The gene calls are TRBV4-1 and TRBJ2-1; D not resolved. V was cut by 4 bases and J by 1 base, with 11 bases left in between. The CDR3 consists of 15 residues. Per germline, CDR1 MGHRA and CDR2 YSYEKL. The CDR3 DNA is TGCGCCAGCAGCCCCCTGACGGTGTCCTACAATGAGCAGTTCTTC. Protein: CASSPLTVSYNEQFF.

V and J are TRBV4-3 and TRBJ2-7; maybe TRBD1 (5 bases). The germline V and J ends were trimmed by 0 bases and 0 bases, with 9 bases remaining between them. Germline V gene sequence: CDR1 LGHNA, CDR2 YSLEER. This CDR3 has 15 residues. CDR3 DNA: TGCGCCAGCAGCCAAGACAGGGCGATCTCCTACGAGCAGTACTTC. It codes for CASSQDRAISYEQYF.

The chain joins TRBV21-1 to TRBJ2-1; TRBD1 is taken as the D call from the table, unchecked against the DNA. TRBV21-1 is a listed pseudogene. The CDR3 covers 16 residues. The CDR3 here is CASSLPGQGDYNEQFF. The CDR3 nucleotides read TGTGCCAGCAGCTTACCGGGACAGGGGGACTACAATGAGCAGTTCTTC.

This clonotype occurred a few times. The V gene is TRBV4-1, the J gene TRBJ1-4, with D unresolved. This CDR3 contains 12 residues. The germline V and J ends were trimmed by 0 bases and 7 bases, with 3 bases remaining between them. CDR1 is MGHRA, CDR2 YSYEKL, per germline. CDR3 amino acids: CASSQDREKLFF. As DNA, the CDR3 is TGCGCCAGCAGCCAAGACCGTGAAAAACTGTTTTTT.

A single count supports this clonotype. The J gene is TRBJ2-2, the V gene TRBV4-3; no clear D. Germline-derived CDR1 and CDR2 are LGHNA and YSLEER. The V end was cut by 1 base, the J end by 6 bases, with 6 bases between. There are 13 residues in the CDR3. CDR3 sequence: CASSQVHAGELFF. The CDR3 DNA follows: TGCGCCAGCAGCCAAGTTCATGCCGGGGAGCTGTTTTTT.

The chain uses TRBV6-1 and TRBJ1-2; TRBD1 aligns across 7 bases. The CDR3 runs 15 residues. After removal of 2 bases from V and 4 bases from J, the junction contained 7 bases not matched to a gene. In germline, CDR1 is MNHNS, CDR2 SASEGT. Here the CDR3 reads CASSERQGVPYGYTF. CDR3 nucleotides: TGTGCCAGCAGTGAAAGGCAGGGGGTCCCCTATGGCTACACCTTC.

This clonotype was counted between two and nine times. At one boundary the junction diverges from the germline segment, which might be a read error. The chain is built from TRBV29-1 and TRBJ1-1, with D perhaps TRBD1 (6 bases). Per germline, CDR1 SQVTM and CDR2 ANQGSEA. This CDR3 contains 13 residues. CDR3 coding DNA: TGCAGCGCTGAACAGGGCCGGGGGACTGAAGCTTTCTTT. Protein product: CSAEQGRGTEAFF.

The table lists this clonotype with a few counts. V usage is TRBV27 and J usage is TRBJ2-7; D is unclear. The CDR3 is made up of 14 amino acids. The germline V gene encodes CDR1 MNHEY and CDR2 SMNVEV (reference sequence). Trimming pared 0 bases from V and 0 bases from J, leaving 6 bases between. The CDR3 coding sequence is TGTGCCAGCAGTTTATCACGGACCTCCTACGAGCAGTACTTC. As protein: CASSLSRTSYEQYF.

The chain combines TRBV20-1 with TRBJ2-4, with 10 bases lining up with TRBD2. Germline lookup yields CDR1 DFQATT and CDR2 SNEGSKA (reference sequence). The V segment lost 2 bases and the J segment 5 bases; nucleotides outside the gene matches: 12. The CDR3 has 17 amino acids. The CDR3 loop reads CSARKGIAGGRQNIQYF. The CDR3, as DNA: TGCAGTGCTAGAAAAGGAATAGCGGGGGGACGCCAAAACATTCAGTACTTC.

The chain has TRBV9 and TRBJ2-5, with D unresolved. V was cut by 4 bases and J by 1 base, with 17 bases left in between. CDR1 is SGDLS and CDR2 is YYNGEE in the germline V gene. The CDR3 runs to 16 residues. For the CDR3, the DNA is TGTGCCAGCAGCTCTCTTCATATCGCGACCCAAGAGACCCAGTACTTC. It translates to CASSSLHIATQETQYF.

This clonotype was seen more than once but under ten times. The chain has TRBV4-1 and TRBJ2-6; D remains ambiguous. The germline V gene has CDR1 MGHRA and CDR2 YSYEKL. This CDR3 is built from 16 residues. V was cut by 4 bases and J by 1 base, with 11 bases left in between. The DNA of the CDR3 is TGCGCCAGCAGCCCACCCGGGCGTTCTGGGGCCAACGTCCTGACTTTC. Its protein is CASSPPGRSGANVLTF.

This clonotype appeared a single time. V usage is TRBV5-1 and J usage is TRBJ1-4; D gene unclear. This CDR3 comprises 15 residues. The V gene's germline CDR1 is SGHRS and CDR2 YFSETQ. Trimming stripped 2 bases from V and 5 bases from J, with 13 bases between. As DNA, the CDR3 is TGCGCCAGCAGCTTCGGGTTGGCAGAGAATGAAAAACTGTTTTTT. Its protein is CASSFGLAENEKLFF.

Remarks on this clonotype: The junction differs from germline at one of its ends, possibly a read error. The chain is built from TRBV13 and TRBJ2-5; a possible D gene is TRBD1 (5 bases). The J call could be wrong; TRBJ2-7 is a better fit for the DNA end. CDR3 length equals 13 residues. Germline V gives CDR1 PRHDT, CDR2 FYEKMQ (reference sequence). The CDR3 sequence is CASSVGVPNEQYF. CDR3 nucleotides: TGTGCCAGCAGCGTAGGGGTTCCCAACGAGCAGTACTTC.

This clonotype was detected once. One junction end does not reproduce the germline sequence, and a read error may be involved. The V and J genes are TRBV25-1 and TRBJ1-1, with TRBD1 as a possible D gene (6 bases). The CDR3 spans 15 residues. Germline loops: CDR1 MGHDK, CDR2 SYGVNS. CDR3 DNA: TGTGCCGGCAGTTATACAGGGTCACTGAGCACTGAAGCTTTCTTT. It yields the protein CAGSYTGSLSTEAFF.

The CDR3 loop is CASSRSGAEYNEQFF. CDR3 DNA sequence: TGCGCCAGCAGCCGCAGTGGGGCAGAGTACAATGAGCAGTTCTTC. The V call is TRBV4-3, the J call TRBJ2-1; TRBD1 might be the D (5 bases). The CDR3 is made up of 15 amino acids. The V and J ends lost 4 bases and 4 bases respectively, with 14 bases between them. Germline loops: CDR1 LGHNA, CDR2 YSLEER.

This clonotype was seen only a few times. The CDR3 reads CSAGGTGPAYSNQPQHF. In DNA form, the CDR3 reads TGCAGTGCTGGAGGGACAGGACCCGCTTATAGCAATCAGCCCCAGCATTTT. The chain employs TRBV20-1 and TRBJ1-5; 8 bases are shared with TRBD1. The germline CDR1 and CDR2 sequences are DFQATT and SNEGSKA (reference sequence). The CDR3 sequence is 17 residues long. Unmatched junction bases numbered 12, after V lost 5 bases and J lost 0 bases.

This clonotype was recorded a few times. As DNA, the CDR3 is TGTGCCAGCAGCTCCGGGACTAGCGGAACCTACGAGCAGTACTTC. The encoded protein is CASSSGTSGTYEQYF. The chain combines TRBV9 with TRBJ2-7, with 11 bases matching TRBD2. After removal of 4 bases from V and 2 bases from J, the junction contained 5 bases not matched to a gene. Germline V lookup: CDR1 SGDLS, CDR2 YYNGEE. The CDR3 contains 15 residues.

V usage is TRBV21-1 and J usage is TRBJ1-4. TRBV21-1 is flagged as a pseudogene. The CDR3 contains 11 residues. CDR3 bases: TGTGCCAGCATCAACAACGAAAAACTGTTTTTT. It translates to CASINNEKLFF.

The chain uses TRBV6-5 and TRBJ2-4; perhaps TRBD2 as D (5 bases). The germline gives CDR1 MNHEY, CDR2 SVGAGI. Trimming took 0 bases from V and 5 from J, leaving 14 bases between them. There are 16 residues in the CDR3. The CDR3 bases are TGTGCCAGCAGTTACTCGAGGGCAGCAGGACAAAACATTCAGTACTTC. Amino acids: CASSYSRAAGQNIQYF.

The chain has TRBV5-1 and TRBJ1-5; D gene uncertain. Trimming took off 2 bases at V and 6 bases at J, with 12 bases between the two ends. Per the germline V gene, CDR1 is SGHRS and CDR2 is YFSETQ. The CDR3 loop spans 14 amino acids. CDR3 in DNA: TGCGCCAGCAGCTTAGCGGGGTCCGGTCAGCCCCAGCATTTT. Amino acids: CASSLAGSGQPQHF.

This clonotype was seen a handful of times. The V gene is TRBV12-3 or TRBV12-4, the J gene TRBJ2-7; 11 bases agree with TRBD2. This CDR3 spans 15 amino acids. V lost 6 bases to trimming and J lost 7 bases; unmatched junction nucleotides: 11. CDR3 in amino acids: CASRLTSGEPGEQYF. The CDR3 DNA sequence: TGTGCCAGCAGATTGACTAGCGGGGAACCTGGGGAGCAGTACTTC.